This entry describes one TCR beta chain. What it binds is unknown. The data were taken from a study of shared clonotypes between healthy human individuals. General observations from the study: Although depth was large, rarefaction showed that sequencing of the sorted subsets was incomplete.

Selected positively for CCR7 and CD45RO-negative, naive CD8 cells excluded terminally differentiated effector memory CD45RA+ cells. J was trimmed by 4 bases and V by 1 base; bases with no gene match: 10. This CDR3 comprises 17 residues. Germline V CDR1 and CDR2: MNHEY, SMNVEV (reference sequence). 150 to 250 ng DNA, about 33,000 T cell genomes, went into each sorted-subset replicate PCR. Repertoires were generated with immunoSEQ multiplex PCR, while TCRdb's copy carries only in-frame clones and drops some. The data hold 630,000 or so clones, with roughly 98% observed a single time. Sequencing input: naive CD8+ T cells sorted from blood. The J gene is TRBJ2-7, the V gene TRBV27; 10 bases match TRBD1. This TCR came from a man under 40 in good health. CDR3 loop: CASSLLDGTGVPYEQYF. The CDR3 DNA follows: TGTGCCAGCAGTTTATTGGATGGGACAGGGGTCCCTTACGAGCAGTACTTC.